This TCR beta chain comes out of a study of T cell changes during pregnancy in multiple sclerosis. The V end lost 3 bases, the J end lost 5 bases, and 14 bases lay between the germline ends. The CDR3 spans 15 residues. Germline-derived CDR1 and CDR2 are MDHEN and SYDVKM. TCRdb's table, derived via immunoSEQ multiplex PCR, lists solely in-frame clones and lacks some. The sample yields some 97,000 clones, 90% to 95% seen once. The clonotype was recovered from a female donor with multiple sclerosis, enrolled in a pregnancy study. This sequence joins TRBV28 and TRBJ1-5, with unresolved D. The source material was peripheral blood, sampled in the second trimester of pregnancy. The CDR3 DNA reads TGTGCCAGCAGTTTCCATTCGGCCGGAGATCAGCCCCAGCATTTT. Translated: CASSFHSAGDQPQHF.